This is a list of T cell receptor beta chains from one sample in a study of shared clonotypes between healthy human individuals. TCRdb's table, derived via immunoSEQ multiplex PCR, lists solely in-frame clones and lacks some. This repertoire shows 1.6 million or so clones, over 95% found once; its top ten account for roughly 1.2%. The sequenced sample was naive CD4+ T cells sorted from blood. The receptors here all came from a man aged 25-45 years in good health. Both conserved end residues are part of each CDR3. The D gene is left open where the match is weak. Size is stated for part of the rows, as once, few or many counts, or as a class when the clone is expanded.

V	J	size	D	CDR3	DNA
TRBV28	TRBJ1-4	NA	TRBD1	CASSPGTGEKLFF	TGTGCCAGCAGTCCGGGGACAGGTGAAAAACTGTTTTTT
TRBV7-6	TRBJ1-1	NA	NA	CASSLARANTEAFF	TGTGCCAGCAGCTTAGCCAGAGCGAACACTGAAGCTTTCTTT
TRBV7-2	TRBJ2-7	NA	NA	CASRPLTATYEQYF	TGTGCCAGCAGACCCCTTACAGCGACCTACGAGCAGTACTTC
TRBV7-2	TRBJ2-1	NA	NA	CASTPGRDPPFF	TGTGCCAGTACCCCAGGCAGGGACCCCCCTTTCTTC
TRBV7-8	TRBJ2-3	NA	NA	CASSLRTFTDTQYF	TGTGCCAGCAGCTTGAGGACTTTCACAGATACGCAGTATTTT
TRBV28	TRBJ1-2	NA	NA	CASSSSPGYYGYTF	TGTGCCAGCAGTTCATCGCCAGGATACTATGGCTACACCTTC
TRBV6-5	TRBJ2-2	NA	TRBD1	CASSYPSGGNTGELFF	TGTGCCAGCAGTTACCCGTCAGGGGGCAACACCGGGGAGCTGTTTTTT
TRBV10-3	TRBJ2-2	NA	NA	CAISEPGLGAGELFF	TGTGCCATCAGTGAGCCCGGCCTAGGGGCCGGGGAGCTGTTTTTT
TRBV29-1	TRBJ2-5	NA	TRBD2	CSFTSAETQYF	TGCAGCTTCACTAGCGCGGAGACCCAGTACTTC
TRBV6-6	TRBJ2-2	NA	NA	CASSPTLTGELFF	TGTGCCAGCAGCCCGACGCTTACCGGGGAGCTGTTTTTT
TRBV7-9	TRBJ2-7	NA	TRBD1	CASSGTGALYEQYF	TGTGCCAGCAGCGGGACAGGAGCGCTCTACGAGCAGTACTTC
TRBV19	TRBJ2-7	NA	TRBD2	CASSVTGTSDTYEQYF	TGTGCCAGTAGTGTTACCGGGACTAGCGACACCTACGAGCAGTACTTC
TRBV4-1	TRBJ2-5	few	NA	CASSQGGLQETQYF	TGCGCCAGCAGCCAAGGGGGACTGCAAGAGACCCAGTACTTC
TRBV5-5	TRBJ2-7	NA	NA	CASSPGVSFYEQYF	TGTGCCAGCAGCCCGGGGGTCTCCTTCTACGAGCAGTACTTC
TRBV6-1	TRBJ2-5	once	TRBD1	CASTEEGQGYF	TGTGCCAGCACCGAGGAGGGACAGGGCTACTTC